This TCR beta chain was sequenced during a study of T cell responses to AZD1222 COVID-19 vaccine. Study outcomes and limitations: Once two AZD1222 doses were given, Spike-specific TCR breadth and depth went up.

Sequencing was performed with immunoSEQ multiplex PCR; in TCRdb, only in-frame clones are kept and a portion is missing. The data hold about 47,000 clones, with about four fifths observed a single time. In the case of this clone: What it binds is not known.

There are 15 residues in the CDR3. Trimming left V 4 bases short and J 4 bases short, with 16 bases between. Germline assignment: CDR1 SGHDN and CDR2 FVKESK. This sequence originates from an adult who received the MenACWY meningococcal vaccine as a control. The rearrangement uses TRBV14 and TRBJ1-2; D is perhaps TRBD1 (6 bases). The material was peripheral blood, obtained 28 days after the second dose of the MenACWY control vaccine. DNA for the CDR3: TGTGCCAGCAGCCCTTATGATACAGGGAGCTATGGCTACACCTTC. Amino acids: CASSPYDTGSYGYTF. The full variable domain, in which reference TRBV14 and TRBJ1-2 provide the parts outside the CDR3, is EAGVTQFPSHSVIEKGQTVTLRCDPISGHDNLYWYRRVMGKEIKFLLHFVKESKQDESGMPNNRFLAERTGGTYSTLKVQPAELEDSGVYFCASSPYDTGSYGYTFGSGTRLTVV.